This section outlines one T cell receptor (beta chain) sequence together with its context. Its cognate antigen is unknown. The data were taken from a study of cytomegalovirus exposure and HLA in healthy donors. This cohort consisted of healthy bone marrow donors. Overall study findings and caveats: Most of the TCR beta V segments (in an earlier analysis) were productive either about 87% or about 30% of the time. Excluded: some indistinguishable V segments such as TRBV6-2 and TRBV6-3. The study recorded fewer than 200 TCR beta chains that were cytomegalovirus-associated.

This CDR3 spans 13 amino acids. V lost 6 bases and J 2 bases, leaving 11 bases between the germline ends. Germline V gene data show CDR1 as MNHEY and CDR2 as SVGAGI. PCR involved 60 Vbeta and 13 Jbeta primers. Method: immunoSEQ multiplex PCR; TCRdb's copy keeps in-frame clones and lacks some. The sample has fewer than 150,000 clones. The chain joins TRBV6-5 to TRBJ2-7; D is possibly TRBD2 (6 bases). The source is a man aged 40-55 years in good health and CMV-seronegative. The sample was PBMCs. CDR3 sequence: CASSPTGAYEQYF. DNA for the CDR3: TGTGCCAGCAGCCCGACGGGGGCCTACGAGCAGTACTTC.